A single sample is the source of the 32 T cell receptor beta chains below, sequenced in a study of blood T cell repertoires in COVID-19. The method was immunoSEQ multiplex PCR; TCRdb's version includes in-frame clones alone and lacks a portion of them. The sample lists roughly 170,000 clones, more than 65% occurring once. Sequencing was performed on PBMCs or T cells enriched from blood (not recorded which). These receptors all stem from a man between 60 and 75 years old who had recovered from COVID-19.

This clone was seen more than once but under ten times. As DNA, the CDR3 is TGTGCCATCAGTGAACCGGGACAGGGTAATACTGAAGCTTTCTTT. It translates to CAISEPGQGNTEAFF. The chain links TRBV10-3 to TRBJ1-1; 9 bases line up with TRBD1. This CDR3 is 15 amino acids long. V lost 3 bases, J lost 5 bases, and 7 bases stayed unmatched. Germline CDR1 reads ENHRY; CDR2 reads SYGVKD.

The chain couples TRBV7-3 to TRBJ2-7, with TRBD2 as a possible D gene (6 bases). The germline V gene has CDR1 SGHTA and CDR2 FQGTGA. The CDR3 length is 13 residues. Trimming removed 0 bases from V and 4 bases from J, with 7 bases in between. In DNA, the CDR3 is TGTGCCAGCAGCTTAACGGGGGGTTACGAGCAGTACTTC. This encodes CASSLTGGYEQYF.

The CDR3 protein is CASSPRTSGTEAFF. CDR3 nucleotide sequence: TGTGCCAGCAGTCCCCGCACCAGCGGCACTGAAGCTTTCTTT. The V and J genes are TRBV27 and TRBJ1-1; D remains unclear. This CDR3 contains 14 residues. Between the trimmed V and J ends, which lost 5 bases and 4 bases, there was a span of 14 bases. Germline-derived CDR1 and CDR2 are MNHEY and SMNVEV (reference sequence).

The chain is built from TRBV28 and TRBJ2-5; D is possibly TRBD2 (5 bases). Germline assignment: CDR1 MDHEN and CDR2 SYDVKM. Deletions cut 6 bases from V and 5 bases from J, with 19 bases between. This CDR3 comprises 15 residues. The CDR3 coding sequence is TGTGCCAGCAGAGAGCTTCTCGGGTCGGGGGAGACCCAGTACTTC. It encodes CASRELLGSGETQYF.

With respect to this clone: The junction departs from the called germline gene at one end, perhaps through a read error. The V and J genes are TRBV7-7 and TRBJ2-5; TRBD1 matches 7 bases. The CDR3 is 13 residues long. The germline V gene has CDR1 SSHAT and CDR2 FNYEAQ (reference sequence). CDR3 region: CASSPGQQETQYF. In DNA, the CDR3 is TGTGCTAGCAGCCCGGGACAGCAAGAGACCCAGTACTTC.

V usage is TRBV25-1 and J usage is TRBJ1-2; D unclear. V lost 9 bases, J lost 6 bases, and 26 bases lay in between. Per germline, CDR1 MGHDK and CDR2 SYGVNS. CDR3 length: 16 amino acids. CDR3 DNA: TGTGCCAGTTGGACCGATAGCCCGAGGTGGACTGATGGCTACACCTTC. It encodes CASWTDSPRWTDGYTF.

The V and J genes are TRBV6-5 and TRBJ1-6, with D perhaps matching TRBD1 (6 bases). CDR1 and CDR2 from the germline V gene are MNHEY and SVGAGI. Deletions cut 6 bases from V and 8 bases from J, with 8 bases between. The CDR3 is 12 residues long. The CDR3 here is CASRGGHSPLHF. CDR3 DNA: TGTGCCAGCAGGGGGGGGCATTCACCCCTCCACTTT.

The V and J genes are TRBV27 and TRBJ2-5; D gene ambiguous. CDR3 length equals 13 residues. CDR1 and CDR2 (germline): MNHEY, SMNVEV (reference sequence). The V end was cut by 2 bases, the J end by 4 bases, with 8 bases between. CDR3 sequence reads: CASSLTSGETQYF. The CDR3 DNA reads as TGTGCCAGCAGTTTAACGTCAGGAGAGACCCAGTACTTC.

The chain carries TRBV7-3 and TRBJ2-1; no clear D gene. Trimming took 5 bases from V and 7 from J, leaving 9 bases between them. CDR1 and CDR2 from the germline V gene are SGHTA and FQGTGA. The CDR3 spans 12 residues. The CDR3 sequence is CASSHSVNEQFF. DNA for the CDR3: TGTGCCAGCAGCCATAGTGTTAATGAGCAGTTCTTC. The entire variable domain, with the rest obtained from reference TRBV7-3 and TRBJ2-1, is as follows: GAGVSQTPSNKVTEKGKYVELRCDPISGHTALYWYRQSLGQGPEFLIYFQGTGAADDSGLPNDRFFAVRPEGSVSTLKIQRTERGDSAVYLCASSHSVNEQFFGPGTRLTVL.

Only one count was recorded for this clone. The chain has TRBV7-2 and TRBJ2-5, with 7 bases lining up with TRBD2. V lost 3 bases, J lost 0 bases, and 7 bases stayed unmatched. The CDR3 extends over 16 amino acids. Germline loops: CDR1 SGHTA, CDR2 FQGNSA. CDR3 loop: CASSFVPGGYQETQYF. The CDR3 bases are TGTGCCAGCAGCTTTGTTCCCGGGGGGTACCAAGAGACCCAGTACTTC.

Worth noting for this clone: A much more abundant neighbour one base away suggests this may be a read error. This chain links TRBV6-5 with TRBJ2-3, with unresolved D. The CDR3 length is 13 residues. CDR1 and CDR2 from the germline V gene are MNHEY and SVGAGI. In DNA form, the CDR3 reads TGTGCCGGCAGCTCCCGACTGACAGATACGCAGTATTTT. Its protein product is CAGSSRLTDTQYF.

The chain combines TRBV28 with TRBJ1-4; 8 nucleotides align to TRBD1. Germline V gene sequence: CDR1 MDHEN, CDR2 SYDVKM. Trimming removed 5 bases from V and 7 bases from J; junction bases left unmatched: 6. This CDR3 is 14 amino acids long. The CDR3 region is CASSATGAGEKLFF. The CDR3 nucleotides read TGTGCCAGCAGTGCGACAGGGGCGGGTGAAAAACTGTTTTTT.

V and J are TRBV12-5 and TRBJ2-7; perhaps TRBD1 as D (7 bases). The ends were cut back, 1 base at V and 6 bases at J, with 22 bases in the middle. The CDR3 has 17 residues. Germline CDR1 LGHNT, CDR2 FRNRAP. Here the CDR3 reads CASGLARQGGVNSEQYF. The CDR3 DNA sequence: TGTGCTAGTGGTTTGGCCCGACAGGGCGGGGTAAACTCCGAGCAGTACTTC.

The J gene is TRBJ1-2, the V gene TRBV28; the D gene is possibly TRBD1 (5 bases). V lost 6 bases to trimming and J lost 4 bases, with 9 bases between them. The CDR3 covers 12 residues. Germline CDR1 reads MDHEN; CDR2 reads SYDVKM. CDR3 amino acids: CASRGLIYGYTF. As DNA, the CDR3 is TGTGCCAGCAGGGGACTGATCTATGGCTACACCTTC.

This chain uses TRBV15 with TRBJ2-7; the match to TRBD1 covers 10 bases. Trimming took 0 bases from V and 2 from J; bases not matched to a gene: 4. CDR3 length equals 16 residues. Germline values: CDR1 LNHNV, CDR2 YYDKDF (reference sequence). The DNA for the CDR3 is TGTGCCACCAGCAGAGATACGGGACAGGGGCCCTACGAGCAGTACTTC. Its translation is CATSRDTGQGPYEQYF.

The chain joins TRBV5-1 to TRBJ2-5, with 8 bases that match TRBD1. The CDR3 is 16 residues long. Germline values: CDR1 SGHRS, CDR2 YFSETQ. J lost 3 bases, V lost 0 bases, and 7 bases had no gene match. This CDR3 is CASSLALGQGEETQYF. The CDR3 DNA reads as TGCGCCAGCAGCTTGGCCTTAGGACAGGGCGAAGAGACCCAGTACTTC. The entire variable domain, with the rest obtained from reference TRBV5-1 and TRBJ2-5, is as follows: KAGVTQTPRYLIKTRGQQVTLSCSPISGHRSVSWYQQTPGQGLQFLFEYFSETQRNKGNFPGRFSGRQFSNSRSEMNVSTLELGDSALYLCASSLALGQGEETQYFGPGTRLLVL.

The CDR3 DNA reads TGCGCCAGCAGCTTGGTACAGGGGGGCTCCTACGAGCAGTACTTC. Translated: CASSLVQGGSYEQYF. The chain employs TRBV5-1 and TRBJ2-7; 8 bases match TRBD1. V shed 0 bases and J 0 bases; nucleotides not matched to a gene: 2. This CDR3 comprises 15 residues. The germline CDR1 and CDR2 sequences are SGHRS and YFSETQ.

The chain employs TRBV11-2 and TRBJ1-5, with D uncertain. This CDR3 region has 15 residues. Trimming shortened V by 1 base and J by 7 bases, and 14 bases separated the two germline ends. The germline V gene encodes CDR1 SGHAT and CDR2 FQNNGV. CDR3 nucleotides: TGTGCCAGCAGCTTAGGAGGGCACGCAGGACAGCCCCAGCATTTT. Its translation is CASSLGGHAGQPQHF.

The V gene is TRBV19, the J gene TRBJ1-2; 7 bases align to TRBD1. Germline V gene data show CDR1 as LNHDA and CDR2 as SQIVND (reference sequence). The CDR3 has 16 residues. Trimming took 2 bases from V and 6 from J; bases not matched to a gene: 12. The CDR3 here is CASSILRPTGRHGYTF. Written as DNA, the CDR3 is TGTGCCAGTAGTATATTGAGACCGACAGGGCGGCATGGCTACACCTTC.

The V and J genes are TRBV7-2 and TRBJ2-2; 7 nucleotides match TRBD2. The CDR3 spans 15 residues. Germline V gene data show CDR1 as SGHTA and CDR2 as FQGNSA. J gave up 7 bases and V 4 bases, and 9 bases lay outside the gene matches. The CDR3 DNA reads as TGTGCCAGCAGCTCTGCTGGCGGGAGCCACGGGGAGCTGTTTTTT. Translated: CASSSAGGSHGELFF.

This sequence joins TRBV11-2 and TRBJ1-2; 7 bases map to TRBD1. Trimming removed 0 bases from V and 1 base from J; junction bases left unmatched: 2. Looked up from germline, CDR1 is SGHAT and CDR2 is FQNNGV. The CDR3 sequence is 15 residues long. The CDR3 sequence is CASSLEAGGNYGYTF. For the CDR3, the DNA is TGTGCCAGCAGCTTAGAGGCAGGGGGTAACTATGGCTACACCTTC.

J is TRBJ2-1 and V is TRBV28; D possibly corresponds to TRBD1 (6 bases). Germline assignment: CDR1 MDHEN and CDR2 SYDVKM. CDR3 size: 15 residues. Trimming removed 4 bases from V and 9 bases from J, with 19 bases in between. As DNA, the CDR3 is TGTGCCAGCAGTTCAGGGGTGGCCGGGCGTCCTGAGCAGTTCTTC. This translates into CASSSGVAGRPEQFF.

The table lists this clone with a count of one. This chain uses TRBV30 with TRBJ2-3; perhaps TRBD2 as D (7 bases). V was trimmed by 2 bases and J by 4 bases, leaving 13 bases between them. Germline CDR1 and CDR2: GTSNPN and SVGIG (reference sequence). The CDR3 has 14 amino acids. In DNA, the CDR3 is TGTGCCTGGAGTCCTAGGGGGGGACCAGATACGCAGTATTTT. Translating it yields CAWSPRGGPDTQYF.

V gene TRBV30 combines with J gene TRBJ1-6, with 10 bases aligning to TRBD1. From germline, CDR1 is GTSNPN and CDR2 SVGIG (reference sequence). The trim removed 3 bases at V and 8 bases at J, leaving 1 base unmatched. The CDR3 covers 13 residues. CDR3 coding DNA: TGTGCCTGGAGGGGGACAGGGGATTCACCCCTCCACTTT. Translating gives CAWRGTGDSPLHF.

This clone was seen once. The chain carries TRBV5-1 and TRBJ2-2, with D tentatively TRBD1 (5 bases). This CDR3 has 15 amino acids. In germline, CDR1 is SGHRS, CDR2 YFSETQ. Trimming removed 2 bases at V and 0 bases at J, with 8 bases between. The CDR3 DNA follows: TGCGCCAGCAGCTTCCGGACAACGAACACCGGGGAGCTGTTTTTT. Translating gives CASSFRTTNTGELFF.

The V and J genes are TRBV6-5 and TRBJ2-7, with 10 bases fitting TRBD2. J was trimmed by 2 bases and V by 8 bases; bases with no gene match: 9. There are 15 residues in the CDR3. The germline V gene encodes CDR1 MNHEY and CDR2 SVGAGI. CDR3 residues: CASGASGSATYEQYF. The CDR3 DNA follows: TGTGCCAGCGGGGCTAGCGGGAGCGCCACCTACGAGCAGTACTTC.

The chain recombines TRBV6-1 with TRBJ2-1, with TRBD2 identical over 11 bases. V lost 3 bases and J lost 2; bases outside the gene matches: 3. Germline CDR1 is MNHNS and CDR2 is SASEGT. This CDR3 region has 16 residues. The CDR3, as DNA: TGTGCCAGCAGTGAGAGGGGACTAGCGGCCTACAATGAGCAGTTCTTC. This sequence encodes CASSERGLAAYNEQFF.

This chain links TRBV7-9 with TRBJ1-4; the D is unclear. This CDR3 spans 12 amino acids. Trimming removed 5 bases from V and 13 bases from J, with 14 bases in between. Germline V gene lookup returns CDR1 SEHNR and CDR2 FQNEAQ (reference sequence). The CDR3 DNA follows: TGTGCCAGCAGCAGAGAGGTCGGGAGACTGTTTTTT. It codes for CASSREVGRLFF.

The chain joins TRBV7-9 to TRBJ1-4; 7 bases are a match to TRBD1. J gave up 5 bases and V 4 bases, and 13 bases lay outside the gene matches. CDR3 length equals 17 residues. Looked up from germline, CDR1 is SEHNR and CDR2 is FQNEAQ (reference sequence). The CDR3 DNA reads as TGTGCCAGCAGCTCAACAATGTCCCGGGACAGAAATGAAAAACTGTTTTTT. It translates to CASSSTMSRDRNEKLFF.

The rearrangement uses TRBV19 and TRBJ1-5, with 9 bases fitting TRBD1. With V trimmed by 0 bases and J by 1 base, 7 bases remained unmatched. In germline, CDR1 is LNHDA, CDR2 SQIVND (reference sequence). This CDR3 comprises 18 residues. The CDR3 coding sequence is TGTGCCAGTAGTATAGACTGGGACAGGGAAAGAAGCAATCAGCCCCAGCATTTT. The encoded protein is CASSIDWDRERSNQPQHF.

CDR3 protein: CASSLGTSVIFSYEQYF. DNA for the CDR3: TGCGCCAGCAGCTTGGGGACTAGCGTGATTTTCTCCTACGAGCAGTACTTC. V gene TRBV5-1 combines with J gene TRBJ2-7; 9 nucleotides match TRBD2. The CDR3 spans 17 residues. J gave up 0 bases and V 0 bases, and 7 bases lay outside the gene matches. Per germline, CDR1 SGHRS and CDR2 YFSETQ.

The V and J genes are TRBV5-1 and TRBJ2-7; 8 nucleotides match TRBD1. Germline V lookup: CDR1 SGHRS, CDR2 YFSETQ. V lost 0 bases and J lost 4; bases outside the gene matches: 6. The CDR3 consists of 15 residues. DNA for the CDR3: TGCGCCAGCAGCTTGGGGACAGGGTTCGTGTACGAGCAGTACTTC. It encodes CASSLGTGFVYEQYF.